What follows is one T cell receptor beta chain and its context. This sample was taken from a study of regulatory T cells in long-lasting Graves disease. The CDR3 runs to 18 residues. The germline V gene has CDR1 DFQATT and CDR2 SNEGSKA (reference sequence). The V and J ends lost 6 bases and 0 bases, in that order; junction bases with no gene match: 15. Building the TCR beta libraries relied on iRepertoire HTBI primers, and CDR3 regions underwent Arm-PCR. A single record per CDR3 protein comes from TCRdb applying MiXCR to the multiplex PCR reads. Found here are more than 350,000 distinct CDR3 sequences, 21% of them singletons; the top ten hold roughly an eighth. Time point of the sample: persistent/refractory GD, antithyroid drugs over 5 years with positive TRAb. From RNA extracted from PBMCs, the TCR library was made. In each case, Graves' disease was diagnosed per American Thyroid Association guidelines.

The sequence was collected from a female donor with Graves disease. Here the sequenced sample was peripheral blood mononuclear cells (PBMCs), taken when the disease was refractory, from a patient treated with antithyroid drugs. The J gene is TRBJ2-7, the V gene TRBV20-1, with 12 bases lining up with TRBD2. The CDR3 DNA reads as TGCAGTGCCCAGTCCGGGACTAGCGGGTTAACGAGCTCCTACGAGCAGTACTTC. Translation gives CSAQSGTSGLTSSYEQYF.